A single sample is the source of the 21 T cell receptor beta chains below, sequenced in a study of T cell responses to AZD1222 COVID-19 vaccine. This table comes from immunoSEQ multiplex PCR, and its TCRdb copy is limited to in-frame clones, with some not included. The top ten clones hold roughly 5.5% of a sample with roughly 160,000 clones, roughly 90% of them seen once. The starting material was peripheral blood, obtained on day 0 of AZD1222 vaccination. The receptor source for this set is an adult in good health.

The chain recombines TRBV7-2 with TRBJ1-1, with 8 bases that match TRBD1. The ends lost 5 bases at V and 1 base at J; junction bases unmatched: 3. The CDR3 loop spans 14 amino acids. Germline-derived CDR1 and CDR2 are SGHTA and FQGNSA. CDR3: CASSAGGWNTEAFF. The CDR3 DNA is TGTGCCAGCAGCGCAGGGGGCTGGAACACTGAAGCTTTCTTT.

The chain couples TRBV28 to TRBJ2-1; D is perhaps TRBD2 (5 bases). The CDR3 sequence is 15 residues long. The V end was cut by 7 bases, the J end by 8 bases, with 21 bases between. Germline V gene data show CDR1 as MDHEN and CDR2 as SYDVKM. For the CDR3, the DNA is TGTGCCAGCACGGCTGGCCTACTAGGTCGCGATGAGCAGTTCTTC. Protein sequence: CASTAGLLGRDEQFF. Supplemented by reference TRBV28 and TRBJ2-1, the full variable domain reads DVKVTQSSRYLVKRTGEKVFLECVQDMDHENMFWYRQDPGLGLRLIYFSYDVKMKEKGDIPEGYSVSREKKERFSLILESASTNQTSMYLCASTAGLLGRDEQFFGPGTRLTVL.

The chain uses TRBV11-2 and TRBJ2-1; D perhaps matches TRBD2 (6 bases). The germline V gene has CDR1 SGHAT and CDR2 FQNNGV. V lost 5 bases and J lost 9, with 17 bases in between. The CDR3 is 14 residues long. The CDR3 DNA is TGTGCCAGCAGCCTTCGGGACTTCGGAGGTGAGCAGTTCTTC. This translates into CASSLRDFGGEQFF. Together with reference TRBV11-2 and TRBJ2-1, the CDR3 gives the full variable domain: EAGVAQSPRYKIIEKRQSVAFWCNPISGHATLYWYQQILGQGPKLLIQFQNNGVVDDSQLPKDRFSAERLKGVDSTLKIQPAKLEDSAVYLCASSLRDFGGEQFFGPGTRLTVL.

The rearrangement uses TRBV6-2 or TRBV6-3 and TRBJ1-2, with a weak D call TRBD1 (5 bases). Per the germline V gene, CDR1 is MNHEY and CDR2 is SVGEGT. V gave up 2 bases and J gave up 5 bases, with 27 bases separating them. This CDR3 contains 19 residues. CDR3 sequence reads: CASSYPSRDSPFRTYGYTF. The DNA for the CDR3 is TGTGCCAGCAGTTACCCTTCCAGAGACAGCCCCTTTAGAACTTATGGCTACACCTTC.

The chain recombines TRBV3-1 (or the pseudogene TRBV3-2) with TRBJ2-1; D remains unclear. V was cut by 1 base and J by 8 bases, with 3 bases left in between. The CDR3 totals 11 residues. CDR1 is LGHDT, CDR2 YNNKEL, per germline (reference sequence). CDR3: CASSQGYEQFF. CDR3 DNA sequence: TGTGCCAGCAGCCAAGGGTATGAGCAGTTCTTC.

This chain connects TRBV28 to TRBJ2-7, with D perhaps matching TRBD1 (6 bases). Germline V gene lookup returns CDR1 MDHEN and CDR2 SYDVKM. V gave up 7 bases and J gave up 1 base, with 17 bases separating them. The CDR3 consists of 15 residues. The CDR3 reads CASNDPTTGSYEQYF. The CDR3 DNA follows: TGTGCCAGCAACGACCCCACCACAGGGTCCTACGAGCAGTACTTC.

The chain links TRBV6-5 to TRBJ1-4; D is ambiguous. V was cut by 6 bases and J by 8 bases, with 10 bases left in between. Germline V gene lookup returns CDR1 MNHEY and CDR2 SVGAGI. This CDR3 is 12 amino acids long. The DNA of the CDR3 is TGTGCCAGCAGCCCCCCGTCAGAAAAACTGTTTTTT. Protein: CASSPPSEKLFF.

The chain carries TRBV27 and TRBJ1-4; 7 bases agree with TRBD1. Germline V gives CDR1 MNHEY, CDR2 SMNVEV (reference sequence). The CDR3 runs to 16 residues. Losses at the gene ends were 5 bases for V and 6 bases for J; bases not matched to a gene: 12. Here the CDR3 reads CASSPGTTGPHEKLFF. CDR3 DNA: TGTGCCAGCAGTCCCGGGACGACAGGGCCCCATGAAAAACTGTTTTTT. The complete variable domain, with remaining parts taken from reference TRBV27 and TRBJ1-4, reads EAQVTQNPRYLITVTGKKLTVTCSQNMNHEYMSWYRQDPGLGLRQIYYSMNVEVTDKGDVPEGYKVSRKEKRNFPLILESPSPNQTSLYFCASSPGTTGPHEKLFFGSGTQLSVL.

V and J are TRBV6-5 and TRBJ1-2, with D unclear. The CDR3 runs 14 residues. Trimming removed 10 bases from V and 2 bases from J, with 17 bases in between. CDR1 and CDR2 from the germline V gene are MNHEY and SVGAGI. In DNA form, the CDR3 reads TGTGCCACCTCAGCCGAACCCCAGAACTATGGCTACACCTTC. Encoded protein: CATSAEPQNYGYTF.

The CDR3: CSVDRQNTEAFF. The CDR3 bases are TGCAGCGTTGATCGGCAGAACACTGAAGCTTTCTTT. J is TRBJ1-1 and V is TRBV29-1; D uncertain. In germline, CDR1 is SQVTM, CDR2 ANQGSEA. This CDR3 contains 12 residues. Trimming took 3 bases from V and 1 from J, leaving 6 bases between them.

A single count supports this clone. The chain couples TRBV28 to TRBJ1-1, with D uncertain. With 3 bases removed from V and 2 bases from J, the gap between germline ends came to 13 bases. The CDR3 consists of 15 residues. Germline V gives CDR1 MDHEN, CDR2 SYDVKM. The DNA of the CDR3 is TGTGCCAGCAGTTTGCCGGTACTCTTAAACACTGAAGCTTTCTTT. Amino acids: CASSLPVLLNTEAFF.

A note on this clone: Other DNA sequences in this specimen translate into the identical CDR3. V is TRBV6-5 and J is TRBJ2-2; D possibly uses TRBD1 or TRBD2 (7 bases each). This CDR3 is 15 amino acids long. The V gene lost 5 bases and the J gene lost 0 bases, with 10 bases spanning the gap. Germline V gives CDR1 MNHEY, CDR2 SVGAGI. CDR3 protein: CASSSGTANTGELFF. The CDR3 region has the DNA TGTGCCAGCAGTAGCGGGACAGCGAACACCGGGGAGCTGTTTTTT.

V usage is TRBV3-1 (or the pseudogene TRBV3-2) and J usage is TRBJ1-2; no clear D. The ends were cut back, 1 base at V and 4 bases at J, with 7 bases in the middle. Germline lookup yields CDR1 LGHDT and CDR2 YNNKEL (reference sequence). CDR3 length: 13 residues. The CDR3 reads CASSQVGGYGYTF. DNA of the CDR3: TGTGCCAGCAGCCAAGTCGGAGGCTATGGCTACACCTTC.

V gene TRBV9 combines with J gene TRBJ1-2; TRBD1 agrees at 11 bases. Trimming cost V 3 bases and J 7 bases; bases outside gene matches: 11. Germline V gives CDR1 SGDLS, CDR2 YYNGEE. The CDR3 totals 16 residues. The CDR3 here is CASSGTGTGGDSGYTF. The CDR3 DNA reads as TGTGCCAGCAGCGGCACCGGGACAGGGGGGGATAGTGGCTACACCTTC. Full variable domain (rest looked up from reference TRBV9 and TRBJ1-2): DSGVTQTPKHLITATGQRVTLRCSPRSGDLSVYWYQQSLDQGLQFLIQYYNGEERAKGNILERFSAQQFPDLHSELNLSSLELGDSALYFCASSGTGTGGDSGYTFGSGTRLTVV.

CDR3 region: CASSDRDTRRGAFF. In DNA form, the CDR3 reads TGTGCCAGCAGTGACCGGGACACCCGACGAGGTGCTTTCTTT. The V and J genes are TRBV27 and TRBJ1-1; possible D gene TRBD1, 6 bases. Germline CDR1 and CDR2: MNHEY and SMNVEV (reference sequence). V gave up 5 bases and J gave up 11 bases, with 21 bases separating them. The CDR3 loop spans 14 amino acids.

The chain is built from TRBV7-2 and TRBJ1-5, with 8 bases lining up with TRBD1. This CDR3 spans 15 amino acids. The V and J ends lost 6 bases and 1 base, in that order; junction bases with no gene match: 5. Germline V gene sequence: CDR1 SGHTA, CDR2 FQGNSA. This CDR3 reads CASSFDRGSNQPQHF. In DNA form, the CDR3 reads TGTGCCAGCAGTTTTGACAGGGGCAGCAATCAGCCCCAGCATTTT.

This chain joins TRBV30 and TRBJ1-5, with a weak D call TRBD1 (5 bases). CDR3 length: 15 amino acids. Germline CDR1 GTSNPN, CDR2 SVGIG (reference sequence). V was clipped by 0 bases and J by 4 bases, with 13 bases between them. The CDR3 DNA reads as TGTGCCTGGAGTGTACAGGCGGTTGAGAATCAGCCCCAGCATTTT. This translates into CAWSVQAVENQPQHF. The variable domain in full, with the rest retrieved from reference TRBV30 and TRBJ1-5, is SQTIHQWPATLVQPVGSPLSLECTVEGTSNPNLYWYRQAAGRGLQLLFYSVGIGQISSEVPQNLSASRPQDRQFILSSKKLLLSDSGFYLCAWSVQAVENQPQHFGDGTRLSIL.

The gene calls are TRBV29-1 and TRBJ2-1; TRBD1 aligns across 9 bases. Per the germline V gene, CDR1 is SQVTM and CDR2 is ANQGSEA. The V segment lost 5 bases and the J segment 6 bases; nucleotides outside the gene matches: 5. This CDR3 is built from 13 residues. The CDR3 here is CSVKGQGGNEQFF. The CDR3 DNA is TGCAGCGTTAAGGGACAGGGAGGCAATGAGCAGTTCTTC.

This chain connects TRBV3-1 (or the pseudogene TRBV3-2) to TRBJ2-5; either TRBD1 or TRBD2 may fit D (6 bases each). Per germline, CDR1 LGHDT and CDR2 YNNKEL (reference sequence). Deletions cut 0 bases from V and 2 bases from J, with 7 bases between. CDR3 length equals 14 residues. In DNA, the CDR3 is TGTGCCAGCAGCCAAGAAGGGGGGCAAGAGACCCAGTACTTC. This codes for CASSQEGGQETQYF.

This clone was seen only once. The V and J genes are TRBV19 and TRBJ2-2; D could derive from TRBD1 or TRBD2 (6 bases each). The CDR3 runs to 15 residues. Trimming took off 6 bases at V and 7 bases at J, with 18 bases between the two ends. Germline assignment: CDR1 LNHDA and CDR2 SQIVND (reference sequence). The CDR3 region is CASSRRGSLGGELFF. CDR3 coding DNA: TGTGCCAGTAGCCGGAGGGGGTCCCTGGGCGGGGAGCTGTTTTTT.

The rearrangement links TRBV28 to TRBJ1-1; D is perhaps TRBD1 (6 bases). Germline V gene data show CDR1 as MDHEN and CDR2 as SYDVKM. The V gene lost 3 bases and the J gene lost 10 bases, with 9 bases spanning the gap. The length of the CDR3 is 11 residues. CDR3 loop: CASSLDRGAFF. CDR3 sequence (DNA): TGTGCCAGCAGTTTGGACAGAGGAGCTTTCTTT. Complete variable domain (other parts from reference TRBV28 and TRBJ1-1): DVKVTQSSRYLVKRTGEKVFLECVQDMDHENMFWYRQDPGLGLRLIYFSYDVKMKEKGDIPEGYSVSREKKERFSLILESASTNQTSMYLCASSLDRGAFFGQGTRLTVV.